The clone carrying this T cell receptor beta chain was observed a few times. What it recognizes is unknown. Germline CDR1 SGHRS, CDR2 YFSETQ. This CDR3 contains 16 residues. Deletions cut 0 bases from V and 5 bases from J, with 14 bases between. TCRdb re-derived calls from the 5' RACE reads in MiXCR, one entry per CDR3 protein. Of roughly 400,000 distinct CDR3 sequences in the sample, around a sixth are singletons; the top ten hold approximately 21%. The sample comes from a study of T-cell memory formation after mild COVID-19. Points from the study as a whole: There were some responding clones in pre-infection memory, which suggested that cross-reactive memory had joined. CD4+ clones that contracted lay mainly in CM and EM; CD8+ ones lay in EMRA.

The chain employs TRBV5-1 and TRBJ2-2; weak D call: TRBD2 (5 bases). Sequenced input: PBMCs or a T cell subset sorted from them (not recorded which). The TCR comes from a man aged 18 to 29 who had mild COVID-19 (a few samples of this study predate the infection). Cell type and time point are not known. The CDR3 reads CASSLAAVIGTGELFF. As DNA, the CDR3 is TGCGCCAGCAGCTTGGCAGCGGTGATCGGGACCGGGGAGCTGTTTTTT.